The subject of this entry is one T cell receptor (beta chain). The sample is drawn from a study of blood T cell repertoires in COVID-19. Overall study context: Italy, Spain and the United States were the sources of the convalescent and acute COVID-19 samples.

Trimming shortened V by 5 bases and J by 3 bases, and 26 bases separated the two germline ends. Germline V lookup: CDR1 MDHEN, CDR2 SYDVKM. The length of the CDR3 is 19 residues. As processed by the authors: Estimation of nucleated cell counts relied on the amplification of reference gene primers. Using immunoSEQ multiplex PCR, the repertoire was profiled, and TCRdb retains in-frame clones only, with some absent. From that table come the V and J calls and clone size; the DNA was used to work out D and trimming. The data show 20,000 to 30,000 clones, with roughly 92% seen just once and less than 4.5% held by the top ten.

The V call is TRBV28, the J call TRBJ2-1; D is perhaps TRBD2 (8 bases). The sequencing input was peripheral blood. The TCR originated in a woman aged 45-59 years with active COVID-19. The CDR3: CASSPPGLGQREYYNEQFF. The CDR3 nucleotides read TGTGCCAGCAGTCCCCCGGGGTTGGGACAGCGGGAGTACTACAATGAGCAGTTCTTC.